Each of the 22 T cell receptor beta chains below was sequenced from the same sample in a study of T-cell reconstitution after alpha-beta-depleted transplantation in children. Unique molecular identifiers were built into the TCRbeta library. From the PCR reads, TCRdb called clonotypes with MiXCR, one entry per CDR3 protein. The repertoire includes roughly 400,000 distinct CDR3 sequences, around 46% of them detected once, and under 35% sits in the top ten. The sample here was PBMCs, taken before TCRalphabeta/CD19-depleted stem cell transplant. The receptors come from a girl aged 2-10 years with aplastic anemia, due to receive a stem cell transplant.

The chain has TRBV28 and TRBJ2-7, with D perhaps matching TRBD1 (6 bases). Germline CDR1 MDHEN, CDR2 SYDVKM. Trimming took off 7 bases at V and 5 bases at J, with 21 bases between the two ends. This CDR3 spans 15 amino acids. CDR3 bases: TGTGCCAGCACCCACCGGGGACACGTTTTGAACGAGCAGTACTTC. Residues: CASTHRGHVLNEQYF.

The genes are TRBV12-3 or TRBV12-4 and TRBJ2-3, with 7 bases matching TRBD2. The CDR3 has 14 residues. The V segment lost 3 bases and the J segment 4 bases; nucleotides outside the gene matches: 4. The CDR3 DNA reads TGTGCCAGCAGTTTTGTAGCGGGCGCAGATACGCAGTATTTT. This codes for CASSFVAGADTQYF.

This clonotype was detected only a few times. The chain joins TRBV6-1 to TRBJ1-6; a weak D match, TRBD1 (5 bases). V was clipped by 6 bases and J by 7 bases, with 7 bases between them. The CDR3 runs to 12 residues. Germline V gene lookup returns CDR1 MNHNS and CDR2 SASEGT. The CDR3 is CASRGTNSPLHF. The CDR3 nucleotides read TGTGCCAGCAGAGGGACCAATTCACCCCTCCACTTT.

This clonotype was found many times. The chain recombines TRBV7-2 with TRBJ1-5; maybe TRBD1 (6 bases). V was pared by 3 bases and J by 3 bases, with 9 bases between. Germline CDR1 and CDR2: SGHTA and FQGNSA. CDR3 length: 14 amino acids. The CDR3 sequence: CASSLDSANQPQHF. The CDR3 DNA sequence: TGTGCCAGCAGCTTGGACAGCGCCAATCAGCCCCAGCATTTT.

The chain couples TRBV3-1 to TRBJ1-3; D not certain. This CDR3 contains 13 residues. Trimming took off 2 bases at V and 4 bases at J, with 6 bases between the two ends. Germline V gene data show CDR1 as LGHDT and CDR2 as YNNKEL (reference sequence). The CDR3 sequence is CASSQSRGNTIYF. The CDR3 nucleotides read TGTGCCAGCAGCCAATCGAGAGGAAACACCATATATTTT.

This clonotype was counted at least ten times. CDR3 sequence reads: CASSPRPERNTGELFF. CDR3 DNA: TGTGCCAGCTCACCACGGCCCGAGAGGAACACCGGGGAGCTGTTTTTT. The genes are TRBV18 and TRBJ2-2, with D uncertain. The CDR3 contains 16 residues. Germline V gene sequence: CDR1 KGHSH, CDR2 LQKENI. Between the trimmed V and J ends, which lost 1 base and 1 base, there was a span of 10 bases. The whole variable domain, remainder taken from reference TRBV18 and TRBJ2-2, is NAGVMQNPRHLVRRRGQEARLRCSPMKGHSHVYWYRQLPEEGLKFMVYLQKENIIDESGMPKERFSAEFPKEGPSILRIQQVVRGDSAAYFCASSPRPERNTGELFFGEGSRLTVL.

The chain uses TRBV7-6 and TRBJ2-3; TRBD2 matches at 8 bases. Germline assignment: CDR1 SGHVS and CDR2 FNYEAQ. The CDR3 totals 16 residues. The junction had 9 bases not matched to a gene; V was cut back by 5 bases and J by 2 bases. The CDR3 reads CASSRAGRAVTDTQYF. The CDR3 nucleotides are TGTGCCAGCAGCCGCGCCGGGAGGGCGGTCACAGATACGCAGTATTTT.

The count of this clonotype is one. This chain uses TRBV18 with TRBJ2-7; 7 nucleotides agree with TRBD1. With 3 bases clipped from V and 6 bases from J, the junction kept 5 bases outside the gene matches. CDR3 length: 13 amino acids. Germline V lookup: CDR1 KGHSH, CDR2 LQKENI. CDR3 coding DNA: TGTGCCAGCTCACCCACCGGACAGGTCGAGCAGTACTTC. Amino acids: CASSPTGQVEQYF.

This chain joins TRBV5-1 and TRBJ2-3, with TRBD2 matching over 9 bases. J was trimmed by 5 bases and V by 1 base; bases with no gene match: 5. The CDR3 spans 15 residues. The germline CDR1 and CDR2 sequences are SGHRS and YFSETQ. The CDR3 nucleotides read TGCGCCAGCAGCTTGCTGGCGGGAGGGGGAGATACGCAGTATTTT. Protein sequence: CASSLLAGGGDTQYF.

The chain combines TRBV12-3 or TRBV12-4 with TRBJ2-2, with D tentatively TRBD1 (6 bases). The CDR3 loop spans 14 amino acids. Trimming left V 3 bases short and J 3 bases short, with 8 bases between. This chain's CDR3 is CASSLGHHTGELFF. The CDR3 DNA follows: TGTGCCAGCAGTTTGGGACACCACACCGGGGAGCTGTTTTTT.

This clonotype has just a few counts. The chain recombines TRBV5-5 with TRBJ1-1, with 7 bases identical to TRBD1. Trimming took 3 bases from V and 3 from J; bases not matched to a gene: 5. CDR1 and CDR2 from the germline V gene are SGHKS and YYEKEE (reference sequence). This CDR3 spans 14 amino acids. For the CDR3, the DNA is TGTGCCAGCAGCTCCCGGACAGGATACACTGAAGCTTTCTTT. As protein: CASSSRTGYTEAFF.

The chain has TRBV4-1 and TRBJ1-4; D perhaps matches TRBD1 (6 bases). The CDR3 has 15 amino acids. CDR1 is MGHRA, CDR2 YSYEKL, per germline. With 5 bases removed from V and 5 bases from J, the gap between germline ends came to 15 bases. CDR3 sequence (DNA): TGCGCCAGCAGCGACCTGAAACAGGGAAATGAAAAACTGTTTTTT. Translating it yields CASSDLKQGNEKLFF.

This chain links TRBV20-1 with TRBJ1-2, with D perhaps TRBD1 (5 bases). Per germline, CDR1 DFQATT and CDR2 SNEGSKA (reference sequence). CDR3 length: 13 residues. V was shortened by 5 bases and J by 6 bases, with 16 bases between the two germline ends. CDR3 coding DNA: TGCAGTGCTGGGGGTGGACTAGTCGATGGCTACACCTTC. Residues: CSAGGGLVDGYTF.

V usage is TRBV19 and J usage is TRBJ2-5; D could derive from TRBD1 or TRBD2 (5 bases each). Germline V gene sequence: CDR1 LNHDA, CDR2 SQIVND (reference sequence). Trimming left V 8 bases short and J 1 base short, with 11 bases between. The CDR3 is made up of 13 amino acids. The CDR3, as DNA: TGTGCCAGTGGGACGATCCTCCAAGAGACCCAGTACTTC. Translated: CASGTILQETQYF.

This clonotype was counted many times. The chain joins TRBV18 to TRBJ1-4; perhaps TRBD1 as D (6 bases). CDR3 size: 16 residues. V was clipped by 3 bases and J by 4 bases, with 15 bases between them. Germline loops: CDR1 KGHSH, CDR2 LQKENI. The CDR3 nucleotides are TGTGCCAGCTCACCTAGACAAGCAGGGGATAATGAAAAACTGTTTTTT. Translated, it gives CASSPRQAGDNEKLFF. Full variable domain (remainder filled in from reference TRBV18 and TRBJ1-4): NAGVMQNPRHLVRRRGQEARLRCSPMKGHSHVYWYRQLPEEGLKFMVYLQKENIIDESGMPKERFSAEFPKEGPSILRIQQVVRGDSAAYFCASSPRQAGDNEKLFFGSGTQLSVL.

As for this clonotype: The junction and the germline gene differ at one end; a read error may be behind it. The chain links TRBV20-1 to TRBJ2-1; TRBD2 matches 14 bases. There are 17 residues in the CDR3. Per the germline V gene, CDR1 is DFQATT and CDR2 is SNEGSKA (reference sequence). Written as DNA, the CDR3 is TGCTGTGCCGGCGGGACTAGCGGGAGTACCTCCTACAATGAGCAGTTCTTC. It encodes CCAGGTSGSTSYNEQFF.

The chain has TRBV20-1 and TRBJ2-5, with a possible D match to TRBD2 (6 bases). V gave up 5 bases and J gave up 4 bases, with 17 bases separating them. CDR1 and CDR2 from the germline V gene are DFQATT and SNEGSKA (reference sequence). The CDR3 spans 14 residues. This chain's CDR3 is CSADSRGLSETQYF. The CDR3 DNA reads TGCAGTGCTGACTCGCGGGGCCTGTCAGAGACCCAGTACTTC.

This rearrangement joins TRBV11-1 to TRBJ2-3, with a tentative D call TRBD2 (7 bases). The ends were cut back, 4 bases at V and 3 bases at J, with 23 bases in the middle. CDR1 SGHAT and CDR2 FQDESV come from the germline V gene (reference sequence). The CDR3 spans 18 residues. Here the CDR3 DNA reads TGTGCCAGCAGCTCCCTTAGGGCGGGGGCGCCCGGTACAGATACGCAGTATTTT. As protein: CASSSLRAGAPGTDTQYF.

The chain recombines TRBV28 with TRBJ1-4; 11 bases are shared with TRBD1. CDR1 is MDHEN and CDR2 is SYDVKM in the germline V gene. The trim removed 5 bases at V and 8 bases at J, leaving 7 bases unmatched. The CDR3 spans 15 residues. CDR3 DNA sequence: TGTGCCAGCAGTCTCTCGGACAGGGGGCGAGAAAAACTGTTTTTT. It specifies CASSLSDRGREKLFF.

The chain has TRBV29-1 and TRBJ1-2, with TRBD1 matching 7 bases. The CDR3 has 12 residues. V was clipped by 6 bases and J by 4 bases; unmatched bases: 5. The germline CDR1 and CDR2 sequences are SQVTM and ANQGSEA. CDR3 DNA: TGCAGCGTGGACACAGGGGTCTATGGCTACACCTTC. It yields the protein CSVDTGVYGYTF.

This clonotype occurred many times. The chain recombines TRBV20-1 with TRBJ2-7; TRBD1 agrees at 7 bases. V shed 5 bases, J shed 2 bases, and the junction held 6 bases outside the gene matches. Germline V gene sequence: CDR1 DFQATT, CDR2 SNEGSKA (reference sequence). The CDR3 contains 13 residues. The CDR3 region is CSADRVPPYEQYF. Written as DNA, the CDR3 is TGCAGTGCTGACAGGGTACCCCCCTACGAGCAGTACTTC.

This clonotype occurred many times. This sequence joins TRBV12-3 or TRBV12-4 and TRBJ2-7; 7 bases are a match to TRBD2. The CDR3 runs to 13 residues. The V and J ends lost 0 bases and 5 bases, in that order; junction bases with no gene match: 1. Written as DNA, the CDR3 is TGTGCCAGCAGTTTAGCGGGAGGGGACGAGCAGTACTTC. Translation: CASSLAGGDEQYF.